This TCR beta chain was sequenced in a study of blood T cell repertoires in COVID-19. On the study more broadly: COVID-19 samples from acute and convalescent phases originated in the United States, Italy and Spain. Sources were T cells, B-cell-depleted T cells, or PBMCs; the material itself was cDNA or gDNA.

This clone is a singleton in its sample. The V and J ends lost 4 bases and 8 bases respectively, with 14 bases between them. The CDR3 loop spans 14 amino acids. The germline CDR1 and CDR2 sequences are MNHNY and SVGAGI (reference sequence). In the original workflow: Estimated nucleated cell counts came from reference gene primer amplification. Some clones are missing from TCRdb's copy, which holds only in-frame ones; the method was immunoSEQ multiplex PCR. V and J calls and clone size are those listed in that table; D and trimming were worked out from the DNA. The profile shows roughly 180,000 clones, around 85% of them singletons.

The chain uses TRBV6-6 and TRBJ1-4; possible D gene TRBD1, 6 bases. This TCR was sampled from a woman in her sixties with acute or convalescent COVID-19. The sequenced sample was peripheral blood. The CDR3 loop reads CASSSQGWSEKLFF. CDR3 coding DNA: TGTGCCAGCAGTTCACAGGGCTGGTCGGAAAAACTGTTTTTT.